A single sample gave rise to the 21 T cell receptor beta chains below, sequenced in a study of CD8+ T cells in alopecia areata. Extracted from the samples, RNA was reverse transcribed into cDNA to serve as the sequencing template. Sequencing was performed with immunoSEQ multiplex PCR; in TCRdb, only in-frame clones are kept and a portion is missing. The sample contains around 250,000 clones, roughly 69% of which appear only once. Sample: CD4+ T cells sorted from blood, taken at week 0. Receptor source: a human donor with alopecia areata.

Turning to this clone: The same CDR3 arises from other DNA sequences in this sample as well. The chain is built from TRBV9 and TRBJ2-5; no clear D gene. V was shortened by 4 bases and J by 5 bases, with 9 bases between the two germline ends. The CDR3 is made up of 12 amino acids. CDR1 and CDR2 (germline): SGDLS, YYNGEE. The CDR3 sequence is CASSPGGETQYF. The CDR3 DNA follows: TGTGCCAGCAGCCCCGGTGGGGAGACCCAGTACTTC.

There are a few counts of this clone. The chain couples TRBV25-1 to TRBJ1-1, with unresolved D. This CDR3 comprises 13 residues. Germline CDR1 and CDR2: MGHDK and SYGVNS. Trimming shortened V by 3 bases and J by 1 base, and 6 bases separated the two germline ends. CDR3: CASSEPGNTEAFF. The CDR3 nucleotides read TGTGCCAGCAGTGAGCCGGGGAACACTGAAGCTTTCTTT.

The CDR3 DNA sequence: TGTGCCAGCAGCTTACAACAGGGAACTGAAGCTTTCTTT. It translates to CASSLQQGTEAFF. The V gene is TRBV7-3, the J gene TRBJ1-1; TRBD1 might be the D (6 bases). Trimming took off 2 bases at V and 5 bases at J, with 9 bases between the two ends. From germline, CDR1 is SGHTA and CDR2 FQGTGA. CDR3 length: 13 amino acids.

The chain uses TRBV29-1 and TRBJ2-3, with unresolved D. CDR3 size: 12 residues. Germline V gene lookup returns CDR1 SQVTM and CDR2 ANQGSEA. The CDR3 bases are TGCAGTTTTGAAACCTTCGCAGATACGCAGTATTTT. It translates to CSFETFADTQYF.

As to this clone: Different DNA sequences within this sample yield the same CDR3. The rearrangement joins TRBV9 to TRBJ2-6, with D maybe TRBD1 (5 bases). The ends were cut back, 0 bases at V and 2 bases at J, with 9 bases in the middle. The CDR3 spans 16 residues. Looked up from germline, CDR1 is SGDLS and CDR2 is YYNGEE. The CDR3 nucleotides read TGTGCCAGCAGCGTAGAAGGCAGGGCTGGGGCCAACGTCCTGACTTTC. Translation: CASSVEGRAGANVLTF.

The sample holds one count of this clone. V is TRBV9 and J is TRBJ2-3; no clear D gene. Germline V gene sequence: CDR1 SGDLS, CDR2 YYNGEE. Trimming stripped 0 bases from V and 6 bases from J, with 8 bases between. CDR3 size: 13 residues. CDR3 protein: CASSVGPMDTQYF. CDR3 sequence (DNA): TGTGCCAGCAGCGTAGGTCCTATGGATACGCAGTATTTT.

The CDR3 loop is CSVLGTGKDTEAFF. CDR3 nucleotide sequence: TGCAGCGTCTTAGGGACAGGGAAAGACACTGAAGCTTTCTTT. The V gene is TRBV29-1, the J gene TRBJ1-1; TRBD1 matches at 9 bases. The CDR3 totals 14 residues. The junction had 8 bases not matched to a gene; V was cut back by 6 bases and J by 3 bases. Per the germline V gene, CDR1 is SQVTM and CDR2 is ANQGSEA.

This clone came up a few times. The rearrangement links TRBV30 to TRBJ2-1; D is ambiguous. Germline V gene sequence: CDR1 GTSNPN, CDR2 SVGIG (reference sequence). Between the trimmed V and J ends, which lost 1 base and 0 bases, there was a span of 13 bases. The CDR3 sequence is 16 residues long. CDR3 residues: CAWSGVGPRSYNEQFF. In DNA, the CDR3 is TGTGCCTGGAGTGGCGTCGGCCCCCGCTCCTACAATGAGCAGTTCTTC.

The chain recombines TRBV2 with TRBJ1-2; a weak D match, TRBD1 (6 bases). The V gene lost 6 bases and the J gene lost 7 bases, with 15 bases spanning the gap. The CDR3 has 13 residues. Germline CDR1 SNHLY, CDR2 FYNNEI. CDR3 residues: CASRDGGQPGYTF. Here the CDR3 DNA reads TGTGCCAGCAGGGACGGGGGGCAGCCTGGCTACACCTTC.

The chain carries TRBV4-2 and TRBJ2-3; 8 nucleotides align to TRBD2. This CDR3 is built from 17 residues. Per the germline V gene, CDR1 is LGHNA and CDR2 is YNFKEQ. J lost 2 bases, V lost 4 bases, and 11 bases had no gene match. The CDR3 DNA sequence: TGTGCCAGCAGCCGCCTTCTCGGGAGGGCGTTCACAGATACGCAGTATTTT. Amino acids: CASSRLLGRAFTDTQYF.

The sample holds one count of this clone. This chain connects TRBV2 to TRBJ2-3; no reliable D call. V lost 6 bases to trimming and J lost 3 bases, with 10 bases between them. The CDR3 loop spans 13 amino acids. The germline gives CDR1 SNHLY, CDR2 FYNNEI. The CDR3 reads CASRGQATDTQYF. The CDR3 nucleotides are TGTGCCAGCAGGGGCCAGGCGACAGATACGCAGTATTTT.

The CDR3 is CASSQEYNTEAFF. CDR3 in DNA: TGTGCCAGCAGTCAGGAGTATAACACTGAAGCTTTCTTT. The chain carries TRBV6-5 and TRBJ1-1; D gene ambiguous. Germline CDR1 reads MNHEY; CDR2 reads SVGAGI. With 5 bases removed from V and 2 bases from J, the gap between germline ends came to 9 bases. The CDR3 contains 13 residues.

Concerning this clone itself: The sample contains more than one DNA sequence encoding this CDR3. The chain uses TRBV29-1 and TRBJ1-2, with TRBD1 matching 9 bases. The germline gives CDR1 SQVTM, CDR2 ANQGSEA. The CDR3 runs 12 residues. The V and J ends lost 6 bases and 7 bases, in that order; junction bases with no gene match: 6. The CDR3 DNA reads TGCAGCGTGGCGGGACAGGGCGGTGGCTACACCTTC. This sequence encodes CSVAGQGGGYTF.

The DNA of the CDR3 is TGTGCCAGCAGCCCTGGACCAGGGACGAACGAGCAGTACTTC. Its translation: CASSPGPGTNEQYF. The V gene is TRBV5-6, the J gene TRBJ2-7; D tentatively reads TRBD1 or TRBD2 (5 bases each). The CDR3 has 14 amino acids. Trimming removed 4 bases from V and 5 bases from J, with 16 bases in between. The germline gives CDR1 SGHDT, CDR2 YYEEEE.

V usage is TRBV11-3 and J usage is TRBJ2-3; D is perhaps TRBD1 or TRBD2 (6 bases each). This CDR3 comprises 13 residues. V was shortened by 5 bases and J by 4 bases, with 10 bases between the two germline ends. Germline loops: CDR1 SGHNT, CDR2 YENEEA. CDR3 in amino acids: CASSHGGADTQYF. CDR3 nucleotides: TGTGCCAGCAGCCACGGGGGCGCAGATACGCAGTATTTT. Drawing the rest from reference TRBV11-3 and TRBJ2-3, the complete variable domain is EAGVVQSPRYKIIEKKQPVAFWCNPISGHNTLYWYLQNLGQGPELLIRYENEEAVDDSQLPKDRFSAERLKGVDSTLKIQPAELGDSAVYLCASSHGGADTQYFGPGTRLTVL.

V and J are TRBV20-1 and TRBJ1-1, with 8 bases fitting TRBD1. The germline gives CDR1 DFQATT, CDR2 SNEGSKA (reference sequence). The V segment lost 7 bases and the J segment 11 bases; nucleotides outside the gene matches: 6. This CDR3 spans 10 amino acids. The CDR3 is CSVSGGAAFF. DNA for the CDR3: TGCAGTGTTTCAGGGGGCGCGGCTTTCTTT.

The rearrangement uses TRBV7-9 and TRBJ1-1, with no clear D. Germline assignment: CDR1 SEHNR and CDR2 FQNEAQ (reference sequence). CDR3 size: 15 residues. V was shortened by 0 bases and J by 3 bases, with 11 bases between the two germline ends. This CDR3 is CASSLADGGHTEAFF. The CDR3 DNA is TGTGCCAGCAGCTTAGCCGACGGCGGGCACACTGAAGCTTTCTTT.

This clone was detected only a few times. The chain couples TRBV6-5 to TRBJ2-1; unclear D gene. V was shortened by 5 bases and J by 0 bases, with 8 bases between the two germline ends. The germline V gene encodes CDR1 MNHEY and CDR2 SVGAGI. This CDR3 is 14 amino acids long. CDR3 DNA sequence: TGTGCCAGCAGTGTCCTCAGCTCCTACAATGAGCAGTTCTTC. This codes for CASSVLSSYNEQFF.

The V and J genes are TRBV13 and TRBJ1-1, with D hard to call. CDR3 length equals 14 residues. Trimming removed 5 bases from V and 2 bases from J, with 12 bases in between. Looked up from germline, CDR1 is PRHDT and CDR2 is FYEKMQ (reference sequence). CDR3 bases: TGTGCCAGCAGCCTCAGAGACCTTAACACTGAAGCTTTCTTT. Its protein is CASSLRDLNTEAFF.

This clone was seen once. The genes are TRBV27 and TRBJ1-2; TRBD1 is a possible D gene (6 bases). The CDR3 spans 14 residues. V was cut by 5 bases and J by 7 bases, with 17 bases left in between. CDR1 is MNHEY and CDR2 is SMNVEV in the germline V gene (reference sequence). The CDR3 loop is CASSKQGTVSGYTF. CDR3 coding DNA: TGTGCCAGCAGTAAACAGGGCACAGTGTCTGGCTACACCTTC.

The rearrangement joins TRBV29-1 to TRBJ2-7, with a possible D match to TRBD1 (5 bases). Germline CDR1 and CDR2: SQVTM and ANQGSEA. This CDR3 comprises 12 residues. The ends were cut back, 7 bases at V and 0 bases at J, with 10 bases in the middle. The DNA for the CDR3 is TGCAGCGCCCGACAGAGCTCCTACGAGCAGTACTTC. It is translated as CSARQSSYEQYF.